This T cell receptor beta chain comes out of a study of patients and donors after allogeneic stem cell transplantation. This clonotype was detected once. TCRdb re-called the RT-PCR reads with MiXCR, one entry per CDR3 protein. The table records 200,000 to 250,000 distinct CDR3 sequences, 13% to 15% of them present only once. The sequence was collected from a human donor who was either an allogeneic HSCT recipient or a stem cell or donor lymphocyte infusion donor (not recorded which). It is not recorded whose cells these are; they may come from a transplant donor. Sequencing was done on a sample of blood, either unsorted or a sorted T cell fraction (not recorded which).

This CDR3 is CASSLTTVSTDTQYF. In DNA, the CDR3 is TGTGCCAGCAGCTTAACAACAGTATCCACAGATACGCAGTATTTT. The V call is TRBV7-3, the J call TRBJ2-3; D unresolved. CDR1 SGHTA and CDR2 FQGTGA come from the germline V gene. This CDR3 spans 15 amino acids. The V gene lost 0 bases and the J gene lost 2 bases, with 9 bases spanning the gap.